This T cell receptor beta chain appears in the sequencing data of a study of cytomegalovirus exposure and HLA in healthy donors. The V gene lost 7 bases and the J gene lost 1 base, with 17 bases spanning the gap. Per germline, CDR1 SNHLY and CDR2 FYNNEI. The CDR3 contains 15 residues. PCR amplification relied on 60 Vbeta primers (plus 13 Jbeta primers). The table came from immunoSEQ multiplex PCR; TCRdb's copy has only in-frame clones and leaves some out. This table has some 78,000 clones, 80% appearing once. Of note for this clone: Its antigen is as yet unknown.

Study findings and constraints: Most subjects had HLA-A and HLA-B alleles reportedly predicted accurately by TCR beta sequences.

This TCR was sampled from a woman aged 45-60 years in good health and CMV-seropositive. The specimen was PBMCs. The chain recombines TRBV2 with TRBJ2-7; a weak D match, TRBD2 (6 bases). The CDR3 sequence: CASTRRGGFSYEQYF. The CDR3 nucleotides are TGTGCCAGCACCAGGCGGGGTGGATTTTCCTACGAGCAGTACTTC.